These 25 T cell receptor beta chains were all obtained from the same sample, sequenced in a study of blood T cell repertoires in COVID-19. Using immunoSEQ multiplex PCR, the repertoire was profiled, and TCRdb retains in-frame clones only, with some absent. Among around 85,000 clones listed, 85% to 90% were seen once. The sequenced sample was peripheral blood. The receptor set was obtained from an elderly woman with active or convalescent COVID-19.

V is TRBV28 and J is TRBJ1-2, with D perhaps matching TRBD1 (5 bases). This CDR3 has 12 residues. V was shortened by 4 bases and J by 4 bases, with 7 bases between the two germline ends. CDR1 is MDHEN and CDR2 is SYDVKM in the germline V gene. CDR3 region: CASSSGVYGYTF. The DNA for the CDR3 is TGTGCCAGCAGTTCGGGGGTCTATGGCTACACCTTC.

CDR3 amino acids: CASSPRTVQETQYF. In DNA form, the CDR3 reads TGTGCCAGCAGCCCCAGGACTGTACAAGAGACCCAGTACTTC. J is TRBJ2-5 and V is TRBV7-9, with D possibly being TRBD2 (5 bases). V was shortened by 5 bases and J by 2 bases, with 12 bases between the two germline ends. From germline, CDR1 is SEHNR and CDR2 FQNEAQ (reference sequence). The CDR3 runs to 14 residues.

The rearrangement uses TRBV2 and TRBJ2-2; tentative D call: TRBD2 (6 bases). Per germline, CDR1 SNHLY and CDR2 FYNNEI. Trimming shortened V by 6 bases and J by 3 bases, and 14 bases separated the two germline ends. This CDR3 has 15 residues. The CDR3 here is CASSYTRDYTGELFF. DNA for the CDR3: TGTGCCAGCAGCTATACGCGGGATTACACCGGGGAGCTGTTTTTT.

The chain joins TRBV18 to TRBJ1-1, with 7 bases aligning to TRBD1. This CDR3 has 15 amino acids. V was clipped by 3 bases and J by 5 bases; unmatched bases: 9. Germline loops: CDR1 KGHSH, CDR2 LQKENI. CDR3 sequence (DNA): TGTGCCAGCTCACCCACTCAGGGGGGTAGGACTGAAGCTTTCTTT. This codes for CASSPTQGGRTEAFF. The variable domain in full, completed from reference TRBV18 and TRBJ1-1, reads NAGVMQNPRHLVRRRGQEARLRCSPMKGHSHVYWYRQLPEEGLKFMVYLQKENIIDESGMPKERFSAEFPKEGPSILRIQQVVRGDSAAYFCASSPTQGGRTEAFFGQGTRLTVV.

The rearrangement uses TRBV29-1 and TRBJ2-5; maybe TRBD1 (6 bases). Per germline, CDR1 SQVTM and CDR2 ANQGSEA. Trimming cost V 4 bases and J 5 bases, with 11 bases left between them. This CDR3 has 12 residues. CDR3 sequence reads: CSVVVRGETQYF. In DNA, the CDR3 is TGCAGCGTTGTTGTTAGGGGGGAGACCCAGTACTTC.

The V gene is TRBV6-2 or TRBV6-3, the J gene TRBJ2-5, with 7 bases fitting TRBD1. Germline V lookup: CDR1 MNHEY, CDR2 SVGEGT. J was trimmed by 1 base and V by 2 bases; bases with no gene match: 7. The CDR3 is 16 amino acids. CDR3 coding DNA: TGTGCCAGCAGTTACCGGACAGGCGATGTCCAAGAGACCCAGTACTTC. It encodes CASSYRTGDVQETQYF.

In this sample, this clone turned up once. The rearrangement uses TRBV19 and TRBJ2-2, with 7 positions matching TRBD2. Germline-derived CDR1 and CDR2 are LNHDA and SQIVND (reference sequence). Trimming at V came to 3 bases and at J to 5 bases, leaving 6 bases not matched to a gene. This CDR3 comprises 15 residues. CDR3 DNA: TGTGCCAGTAGTATGGGAGGGGCACTAACCGGGGAGCTGTTTTTT. Its translation is CASSMGGALTGELFF.

CDR3 loop: CASSRDNNQPQHF. In DNA, the CDR3 is TGTGCCAGCAGCCGGGACAACAATCAGCCCCAGCATTTT. The V call is TRBV2, the J call TRBJ1-5; D perhaps matches TRBD1 (6 bases). Germline CDR1 is SNHLY and CDR2 is FYNNEI. V lost 6 bases and J lost 3, with 9 bases in between. CDR3 length: 13 residues. Filled out from reference TRBV2 and TRBJ1-5, the complete variable domain reads EPEVTQTPSHQVTQMGQEVILRCVPISNHLYFYWYRQILGQKVEFLVSFYNNEISEKSEIFDDQFSVERPDGSNFTLKIRSTKLEDSAMYFCASSRDNNQPQHFGDGTRLSIL.

CDR3 residues: CASSQGDREGTQYF. The CDR3 DNA is TGCGCCAGCAGCCAAGGCGACAGGGAAGGGACCCAGTACTTC. The chain carries TRBV4-3 and TRBJ2-5; TRBD1 matches 7 bases. The germline gives CDR1 LGHNA, CDR2 YSLEER. The V gene end was trimmed by 1 base and the J gene end by 7 bases; junction bases not matched to a gene: 6. This CDR3 comprises 14 residues.

The chain couples TRBV19 to TRBJ2-1; TRBD1 might be the D (6 bases). V lost 4 bases and J 5 bases, leaving 9 bases between the germline ends. Germline loops: CDR1 LNHDA, CDR2 SQIVND (reference sequence). This CDR3 has 13 amino acids. The chain's CDR3 is CASSNYRDNEQFF. The CDR3 DNA reads TGTGCCAGTAGTAACTACAGGGACAATGAGCAGTTCTTC.

This chain joins TRBV7-8 and TRBJ1-4, with 11 bases that match TRBD1. The germline gives CDR1 SGHVS, CDR2 FQNEAQ. After removal of 1 base from V and 8 bases from J, the junction contained 9 bases not matched to a gene. The CDR3 has 17 residues. The CDR3 reads CASSLGLGGTGGEKLFF. CDR3 DNA sequence: TGTGCCAGCAGCTTAGGTCTGGGCGGGACAGGGGGAGAAAAACTGTTTTTT.

The CDR3 bases are TGTGCCAGCAGCTTGCCAGGGAGCACAGATACGCAGTATTTT. Residues: CASSLPGSTDTQYF. The rearrangement uses TRBV5-6 and TRBJ2-3, with D possibly being TRBD1 (5 bases). The CDR3 contains 14 residues. CDR1 and CDR2 (germline): SGHDT, YYEEEE. V was trimmed by 1 base and J by 0 bases, leaving 6 bases between them.

This clone was found once. V usage is TRBV25-1 and J usage is TRBJ2-3; TRBD2 is a possible D gene (5 bases). CDR3 size: 14 residues. V lost 2 bases, J lost 6 bases, and 12 bases lay in between. Germline CDR1 MGHDK, CDR2 SYGVNS. CDR3 sequence: CASSEAGVLDTQYF. The DNA for the CDR3 is TGTGCCAGCAGTGAAGCCGGGGTCCTCGATACGCAGTATTTT.

CDR3: CASSLNGHAEAFF. The CDR3 coding sequence is TGTGCCAGCAGTCTGAACGGACACGCTGAAGCTTTCTTT. The chain employs TRBV27 and TRBJ1-1; the D gene is possibly TRBD1 (5 bases). The V gene lost 5 bases and the J gene lost 6 bases, with 13 bases spanning the gap. CDR1 is MNHEY and CDR2 is SMNVEV in the germline V gene (reference sequence). The CDR3 spans 13 residues.

The chain recombines TRBV20-1 with TRBJ2-2; D is undetermined. With 4 bases removed from V and 6 bases from J, the gap between germline ends came to 6 bases. Germline CDR1 reads DFQATT; CDR2 reads SNEGSKA (reference sequence). This CDR3 is built from 11 residues. CDR3 DNA: TGCAGTGCTACCGGTTCCGGGGAGCTGTTTTTT. As protein: CSATGSGELFF.

The V call is TRBV24-1, the J call TRBJ2-1; D may be TRBD1 (6 bases). The germline gives CDR1 KGHDR, CDR2 SFDVKD. This CDR3 contains 15 residues. V was trimmed by 5 bases and J by 8 bases, leaving 18 bases between them. CDR3 loop: CATSGGQGKLDEQFF. The CDR3 DNA sequence: TGTGCCACCAGTGGAGGGCAGGGGAAGTTGGATGAGCAGTTCTTC.

J is TRBJ2-1 and V is TRBV5-1; 9 bases map to TRBD2. The CDR3 loop spans 14 amino acids. The junction had 5 bases not matched to a gene; V was cut back by 5 bases and J by 5 bases. The V gene's germline CDR1 is SGHRS and CDR2 YFSETQ. The chain's CDR3 is CASSAIAGDNEQFF. The DNA of the CDR3 is TGCGCCAGCAGTGCAATAGCGGGAGACAATGAGCAGTTCTTC.

This sequence joins TRBV19 and TRBJ1-4; tentatively, D is TRBD1 (5 bases). Per the germline V gene, CDR1 is LNHDA and CDR2 is SQIVND (reference sequence). Trimming removed 7 bases from V and 2 bases from J, with 11 bases in between. This CDR3 spans 14 amino acids. This chain's CDR3 is CASNPGSTNEKLFF. Here the CDR3 DNA reads TGTGCCAGTAATCCAGGGTCGACTAATGAAAAACTGTTTTTT.

This chain links TRBV7-8 with TRBJ2-7, with 9 positions matching TRBD2. Germline V CDR1 and CDR2: SGHVS, FQNEAQ. The length of the CDR3 is 16 residues. J lost 3 bases, V lost 1 base, and 7 bases had no gene match. The CDR3 coding sequence is TGTGCCAGCAGCTTAGGAGTAGGGACTAGCAGCTACGAGCAGTACTTC. It is translated as CASSLGVGTSSYEQYF.

The chain combines TRBV7-2 with TRBJ2-3; 12 bases agree with TRBD2. CDR1 SGHTA and CDR2 FQGNSA come from the germline V gene. V trimming: 6 bases; J trimming: 2 bases; junction bases outside the gene matches: 3. There are 15 residues in the CDR3. Written as DNA, the CDR3 is TGTGCCAGCAGTTCTAGCGGGAGGGCCACAGATACGCAGTATTTT. Translation: CASSSSGRATDTQYF.

The V call is TRBV5-4, the J call TRBJ2-3; 7 nucleotides match TRBD2. Germline CDR1 SGHNT, CDR2 YYREEE (reference sequence). V was clipped by 4 bases and J by 0 bases; unmatched bases: 5. The CDR3 runs to 15 residues. The CDR3 DNA reads TGTGCCAGCAGCACCGGGACTACTAGCACAGATACGCAGTATTTT. This translates into CASSTGTTSTDTQYF.

J is TRBJ2-7 and V is TRBV28, with TRBD1 identical over 8 bases. The CDR3 is 13 amino acids. V shed 5 bases, J shed 7 bases, and the junction held 7 bases outside the gene matches. CDR1 is MDHEN, CDR2 SYDVKM, per germline. CDR3 nucleotide sequence: TGTGCCAGCAGTCCAGGGGGCGCGGGTGAGCAGTACTTC. Amino acid sequence: CASSPGGAGEQYF.

The CDR3 bases are TGCGCCAGCAGCTTAGGACAGGGACCTTACAATGAGCAGTTCTTC. This sequence encodes CASSLGQGPYNEQFF. The chain couples TRBV5-1 to TRBJ2-1; 8 bases match TRBD1. The CDR3 is 15 residues long. After removal of 2 bases from V and 4 bases from J, the junction contained 5 bases not matched to a gene. Germline V CDR1 and CDR2: SGHRS, YFSETQ.

The chain recombines TRBV27 with TRBJ1-1; D perhaps matches TRBD1 (5 bases). V gave up 5 bases and J gave up 1 base, with 14 bases separating them. The germline CDR1 and CDR2 sequences are MNHEY and SMNVEV (reference sequence). CDR3 size: 15 residues. For the CDR3, the DNA is TGTGCCAGCAGTCGAATCACAGGAAAGAACACTGAAGCTTTCTTT. Protein product: CASSRITGKNTEAFF.

V is TRBV18 and J is TRBJ2-3, with 7 bases matching TRBD1. Germline values: CDR1 KGHSH, CDR2 LQKENI. V dropped 2 bases and J dropped 0; count of bases not matched to a gene: 2. The CDR3 spans 15 residues. CDR3 nucleotide sequence: TGTGCCAGCTCACCAACAGGGGTCAGCACAGATACGCAGTATTTT. It translates to CASSPTGVSTDTQYF.